This T cell receptor beta chain was recorded in a study of tumor-infiltrating lymphocytes in primary liver carcinoma. Across the study: By surgical resection, the patients were treated for their primary liver carcinoma.

In addition to blood RNA drawn from unsorted whole blood, germline DNA was extracted. V gave up 2 bases and J gave up 4 bases; unmatched junction bases: 10. The germline V gene has CDR1 SQVTM and CDR2 ANQGSEA. This CDR3 is built from 16 residues. The researchers produced TCR beta cDNA from roughly 500 ng total RNA with a constant-region primer. Each TCR beta library was derived from three nested multiplex PCR rounds that employed slightly modified ARM-PCR. PCR rounds one and two used TRBV1-TRBV30 forward primers with a C-beta reverse primer for about 11 cycles each. TCRdb independently ran MiXCR on the multiplex PCR reads; one entry per CDR3 protein. The sample carries some 180,000 distinct CDR3 sequences, over 50% recorded once. Many counts were recorded for this clonotype.

The J gene is TRBJ2-1, the V gene TRBV29-1, with TRBD1 matching over 8 bases. The sequencing sample was made of peripheral blood. This clonotype originated in a man aged 40-55 years with primary liver carcinoma and hepatitis B virus infection. The CDR3 DNA reads as TGCAGCGTTGAATGGGACAGGATTAGATCTTACAATGAGCAGTTCTTC. It translates to CSVEWDRIRSYNEQFF.